Sequencing of this T cell receptor (beta chain) was carried out in a study of CD8 T cells in Susac syndrome (dated by TCRdb to between 2018 and 2021). A note on the overall study: Repertoire sequencing was used to test whether CD8+ T cell activation and differentiation in Susac syndrome was antigen driven. What the work shows at the level of the full study, not this receptor alone: The study acknowledged that relatively few individuals were included in the TCR sequencing and HLA analysis.

RNA was extracted with the RNeasy kit and about 0.5 to 1 ug was reverse transcribed using random hexamers. TCR beta CDR3 regions were amplified with the immunoSEQ multiplex PCR assay covering 54 Vbeta and 13 Jbeta segments. PCR amplification bias was corrected using a synthetic template baseline for primer optimization and computational correction. In the authors' own workflow: Reads were assigned to V, D and J genes according to IMGT and analyzed in immunoSEQ Analyzer, with only productive sequences retained. Clonality was computed as one minus Shannon entropy normalized by log2 of the number of productive unique sequences. For each patient and control, public and private clones were evaluated among the 100 most prevalent clones. Clones were defined as Susac-specific if absent from the healthy and MS cohorts, from 1052 published viral clones and from other ImmuneACCESS disease sequences. The raw public reads went through TCRdb reprocessing: fastp at Q25, MiXCR clone calling, in-frame beta chains kept. Each entry is one CDR3 protein sequence, shown with its most common DNA and genes. TCRdb, not the original authors, processed these V and J calls. Within this sample are approximately 120,000 distinct CDR3 sequences, with over 85% of them counted one time only. 0.087% of the sample is taken by the ten largest.

About this clonotype itself: Its antigen has not been determined. Per-base quality was not reported, and no clone a single base away is much larger than it.

The CDR3 contains 12 residues, cysteine and phenylalanine counted. Only CDR3 DNA remains: 36 bases, in frame from the first base. Between the V and J ends, shortened by 7 bases and 8 bases respectively, the junction contains 11 bases. Reading the germline V gene gives CDR1 SNHLY and CDR2 FYNNEI. High-throughput TCR beta sequencing profiled peripheral blood CD8+ and CD4+ T cells from healthy donors, Susac syndrome patients and multiple sclerosis patients. The healthy donors served as controls matched for age and sex. CD8+ TEMRA cells were enriched by FACS, while bulk CD8+ and CD4+ T cells were purified by magnetic negative isolation. Blood was collected in EDTA tubes and processed within 24 hours, with PBMCs isolated through density gradient centrifugation. PBMCs intended for TCR sequencing were frozen in liquid nitrogen and were later thawed in a 37 degrees C water bath. The sorted or isolated CD4+, CD8+ and CD8+ TEMRA cells had a purity of 90% or higher.

Input material: CD4+ T cells from PBMCs. This receptor chain uses TRBV2 and TRBJ1-4; the D gene identity is not certain. This clonotype was obtained from a human donor in good health. The DNA reads TGTGCCAGCATGTTGGAGGACGAAAAACTGTTTTTT. This codes for CASMLEDEKLFF.